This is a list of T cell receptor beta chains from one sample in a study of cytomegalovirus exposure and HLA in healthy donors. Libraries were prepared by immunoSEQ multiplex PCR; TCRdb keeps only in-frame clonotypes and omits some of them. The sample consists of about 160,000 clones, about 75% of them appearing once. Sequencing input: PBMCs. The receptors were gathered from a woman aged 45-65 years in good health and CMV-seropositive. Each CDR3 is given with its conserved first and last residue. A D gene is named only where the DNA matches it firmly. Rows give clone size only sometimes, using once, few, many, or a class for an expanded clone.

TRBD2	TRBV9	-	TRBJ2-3	TGTGCCAGCAGCTTTAGCGGGGCAAGCACAGATACGCAGTATTTT	CASSFSGASTDTQYF
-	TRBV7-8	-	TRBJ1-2	TGTGCCAGCAGCCAAAACATATACGAACAGGGAAGAGGAGGCTACCCCTTC	CASSQNIYEQGRGGYPF
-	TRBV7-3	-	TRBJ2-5	TGTGCCAGCAGCTTAGGCCTCGCCAACCAAGAGACCCAGTACTTC	CASSLGLANQETQYF
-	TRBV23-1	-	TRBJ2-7	TGCGCCAGCAGTCAATTACGAGGGGGCTACGAGCAGTACTTC	CASSQLRGGYEQYF
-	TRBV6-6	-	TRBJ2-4	TGTGCCAGCAGTTACTCGCGGTTAGTGATCCTTCAGTACTTC	CASSYSRLVILQYF
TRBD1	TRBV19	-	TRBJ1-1	TGTGCCAGTAGTGTAGGGACAGACGCTGAAGCTTTCTTT	CASSVGTDAEAFF
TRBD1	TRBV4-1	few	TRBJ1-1	TGCGCCAGCTCAGACCGGACAGGGCGAGAAGCTTTCTTT	CASSDRTGREAFF
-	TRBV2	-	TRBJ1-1	TGTGCCAGCGAAGGGGAATTGGGCACTGAAGCTTTCTTT	CASEGELGTEAFF
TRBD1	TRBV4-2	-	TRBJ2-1	TGTGCCAGCAGCCACCCGGGACAGGGAACCTACAATGAGCAGTTCTTC	CASSHPGQGTYNEQFF
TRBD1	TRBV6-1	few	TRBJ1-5	TGTGCCAGCACTGACAGGGTTGGTCAGCCCCAGCATTTT	CASTDRVGQPQHF
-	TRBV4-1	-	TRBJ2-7	TGCGCCAGCAGCTTTTCCCACGGACAAGACTCCTACGAGCAGTACTTC	CASSFSHGQDSYEQYF
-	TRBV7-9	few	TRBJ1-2	TGTGCCAGCAGCCCTCGGGCAGGGGATGGCTACACCTTC	CASSPRAGDGYTF
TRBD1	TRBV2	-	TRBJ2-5	TGTGCCAGCAGTGTGGACAGGGAAGAGACCCAGTACTTC	CASSVDREETQYF
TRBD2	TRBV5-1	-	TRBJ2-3	TGCGCCAGCAGCTTGGCGGAAAAGCGGGGGGCACATACGCAGTATTTT	CASSLAEKRGAHTQYF
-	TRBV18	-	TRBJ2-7	TGTGCCAGCTCACCAGAGACAGGTCCTCTGGGGCAGTACTTC	CASSPETGPLGQYF
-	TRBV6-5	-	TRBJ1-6	TGTGCCAGCAGTTTCTTGCGCAGGGGTGATTCACCCCTCCACTTT	CASSFLRRGDSPLHF
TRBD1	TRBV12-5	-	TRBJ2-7	TGTGCTAGTGGTTTGACGGGACAGGGGGCGCAGTACTTC	CASGLTGQGAQYF
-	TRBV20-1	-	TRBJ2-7	TGCAGTGCTAGAGATGGGCGCCAGCAGTACTTC	CSARDGRQQYF
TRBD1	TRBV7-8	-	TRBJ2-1	TGTGCCAGCAGCTTAGTTCAGGGGGCTTTTTGGAATGAGCAGTTCTTC	CASSLVQGAFWNEQFF
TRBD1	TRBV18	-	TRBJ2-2	TGTGCCAGCTCACCGCTGGACAGGGTAGGCACCGGGGAGCTGTTTTTT	CASSPLDRVGTGELFF
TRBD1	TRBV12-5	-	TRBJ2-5	TGTGCTAGTGGACCAGACAGGGGGCGCGGAGAGACCCAGTACTTC	CASGPDRGRGETQYF
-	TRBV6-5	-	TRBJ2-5	TGTGCCAGCAGAACGACAGCGGGGACCCAGTACTTC	CASRTTAGTQYF
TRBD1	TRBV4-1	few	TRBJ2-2	TGCGCCAGCAGTACCCACGGGACAGTGAACACCGGGGAGCTGTTTTTT	CASSTHGTVNTGELFF
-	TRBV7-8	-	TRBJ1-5	TGTGCCAGCAGCCCTGGGGAGGGGGTAACGCATTTT	CASSPGEGVTHF
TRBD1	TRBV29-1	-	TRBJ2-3	TGCAGCGTCTCGACTGGGACAGGGTTAGATACGCAGTATTTT	CSVSTGTGLDTQYF
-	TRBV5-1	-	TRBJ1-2	TGCGCCAGCAGCTTGGCGGAGGGCTATGGCTACACCTTC	CASSLAEGYGYTF
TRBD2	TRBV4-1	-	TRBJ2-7	TGCGCCAGCAGCCAACCGACTAGCCCCTACGAGCAGTACTTC	CASSQPTSPYEQYF
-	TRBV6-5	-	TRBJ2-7	TGTGCCAGCACCCCCGGGGGAGGCCGGTCCTACGAGCAGTACTTC	CASTPGGGRSYEQYF
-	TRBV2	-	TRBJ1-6	TGTGCCAGCAGTGTCAAAGGACTTGGTTCACCCCTCCACTTT	CASSVKGLGSPLHF
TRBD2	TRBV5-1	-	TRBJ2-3	TGCGCCAGCAGTTCGAAACAAGCGGGGACTTCGATAGATACGCAGTATTTT	CASSSKQAGTSIDTQYF
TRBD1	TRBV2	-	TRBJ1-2	TGTGCCAGCAGTTTCGGACAGGGGGATGGCTACACCTTC	CASSFGQGDGYTF
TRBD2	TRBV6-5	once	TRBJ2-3	TGTGCCAGCAGTTACGGGGCTAGCGGGGGGGCAGATACGCAGTATTTT	CASSYGASGGADTQYF
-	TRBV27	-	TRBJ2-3	TGTGCCAGCAGTTTCTCGACAGCCTCTCCGTTAGATACGCAGTATTTT	CASSFSTASPLDTQYF
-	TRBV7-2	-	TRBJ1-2	TGTGCCAGCAGCTTAGACGGGACAGGCTACACCTTC	CASSLDGTGYTF
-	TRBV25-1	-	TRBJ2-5	TGTGCCAGCAGTGAATCGGAGCCCGCAACGTTCCAAGAGACCCAGTACTTC	CASSESEPATFQETQYF
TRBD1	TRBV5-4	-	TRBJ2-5	TGTGCCAGCAGCTCAGGACAGGGCCGAGAGACCCAGTACTTC	CASSSGQGRETQYF
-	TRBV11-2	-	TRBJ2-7	TGTGCCAGCAGCTTATTACAGGCGATGGGCGAGCAGTACTTC	CASSLLQAMGEQYF
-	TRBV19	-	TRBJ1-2	TGTGCCAGTAGTATTAGCGTCATCTATGGCTACACCTTC	CASSISVIYGYTF
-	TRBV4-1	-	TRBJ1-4	TGCGCCAGCAGCCAAAAACCGGGACATAAACTTGCAACTAATGAAAAACTGTTTTTT	CASSQKPGHKLATNEKLFF
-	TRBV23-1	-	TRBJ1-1	TGCGCCAGCACCTCAATCACAGGGAAGAACACTGAAGCCTTCTTT	CASTSITGKNTEAFF
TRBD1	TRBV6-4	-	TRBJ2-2	TGTGCCAGCCGGGGACAGGGAGACACCGGGGAGCTGTTTTTT	CASRGQGDTGELFF
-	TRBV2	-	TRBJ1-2	TGTGCCAGCAGTGGTGGGGGGGTAGGTCCCTATGGCTACACCTTC	CASSGGGVGPYGYTF
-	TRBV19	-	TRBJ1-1	TGTGCCAGTAGTAGAGGACGGGAGAACACTGAAGCTTTCTTT	CASSRGRENTEAFF
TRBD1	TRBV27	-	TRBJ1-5	TGTGCCAGCAGGAACAGGGGAAATCAGCCCCAGCATTTT	CASRNRGNQPQHF
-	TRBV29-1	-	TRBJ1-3	TGCAGCGTTGTGCTAGCTGTGGACTCTGGAAACACCATATATTTT	CSVVLAVDSGNTIYF
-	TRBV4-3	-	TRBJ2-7	TGCGCCAGCAGCCAAGGCGGGGCGGCCTCCTACGAGCAGTACTTC	CASSQGGAASYEQYF
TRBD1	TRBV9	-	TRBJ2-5	TGTGCCAGCAGCGCGAACCGGGACAGGGGCTTCCAAGAGACCCAGTACTTC	CASSANRDRGFQETQYF
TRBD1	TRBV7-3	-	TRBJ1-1	TGTGCCAGCAGCCCTTGGACAGGGGGGACCACTGAAGCTTTCTTT	CASSPWTGGTTEAFF
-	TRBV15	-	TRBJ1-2	TGTGCCACCAGCAGGGGGGGGACGGAAATATATGGCTACACCTTC	CATSRGGTEIYGYTF
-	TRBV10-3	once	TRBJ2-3	TGTGCCGCGAGAGAGGTGACAGACACAGATACGCAGTATTTT	CAAREVTDTDTQYF
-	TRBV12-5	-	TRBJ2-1	TGTGCTAGTGGTTTGGGACAGTCTCGTAACAATGAGCAGTTCTTC	CASGLGQSRNNEQFF